This TCR beta chain derives from a study of T cells in tuberculosis (dated by TCRdb to 2016 to 2018). Broadly, across the study: To characterize T cells specific for the mycobacterial lipid antigen glucose monomycolate (GMM), the study used CD1B tetramers together with high-throughput TCR immunosequencing. With approximately nine people per group, a South African clinical cohort compared IGRA-negative adolescents, IGRA-positive adolescents with latent tuberculosis, and adults with active tuberculosis. Overall study outcomes, separate from this receptor: Active tuberculosis TCR-alpha repertoires showed smaller mean NN-distances to GMM-specific TCRs than IGRA-negative controls, suggesting clonal expansion of these TCRs. Which clinical samples got chosen depended on the availability of cryopreserved specimens, and the active tuberculosis cases were adults, whereas the controls were adolescents. Smaller NN-distances were partly driven by shorter CDR3-alpha lengths in active tuberculosis patients, and statistical significance was not reached for the TCR-beta difference. An accuracy of approximately 87% (AUROC around 0.91) was reached by a classifier using the diverse GMM-specific repertoire, compared with about 70% accuracy when GEM motif frequencies were used.

At study entry, adolescents were screened for latent tuberculosis infection by tuberculin skin test and QuantiFERON-TB GOLD In-Tube IGRA. Immunosequencing was performed on unsorted cryopreserved PBMC and covered roughly 98,000 T cells per clinical donor on average. Eleven high schools in the Worcester region of the Western Cape, South Africa, served as enrollment sites for adolescents aged 12 to 18 years. Approximately ten adolescents infected with M. tuberculosis and ten uninfected adolescents were chosen and matched for age and sex. Adolescent PBMC were isolated from freshly drawn heparinized blood by density centrifugation and cryopreserved. Its CDR3 holds 17 amino acids, cysteine through phenylalanine. Only CDR3 DNA is held: 51 bases, read in frame from base 1. CDR1 and CDR2, per the germline V gene (reference sequence), are GTSNPN and SVGIG. V is trimmed back by 5 bases and J by 0 bases, and the junction contains 13 bases that no gene match accounts for.

The immunoSEQ multiplex PCR assay was used to generate TCR libraries, with TCR-beta and/or TCR-alpha/delta assays applied to each sample. Amplified TCR libraries were sequenced on the Illumina high-throughput platform. The published analysis was carried out like this. Clustering and dimensionality reduction relied on pairwise TCRdist distances among GMM-specific receptors from T cells that were either sorted ex vivo or expanded in vitro. Each clinical repertoire was scored by mean NN-distance, the average TCRdist to the nearest 10% of tetramer-positive reference sequences. GEM TCR motif frequency was calculated as the fraction of unique TCRs that matched known GEM sequences in V/J usage and CDR3 length. Active tuberculosis was classified by linear discriminant analysis with leave-one-out cross-validation, implemented in scikit-learn. TCRdb's version of the immuneACCESS table is confined to in-frame rearrangements and falls short of the full clone set. An unresolved V gene accounts for under half of the shortfall where checked; the remainder is of unknown origin. V and J calls and clone size are given by that table; D and trimming were obtained from the DNA. The sample profile shows more than 35,000 clones; roughly 96% of them were found once. The ten top clones hold around 7% of the sample.

Note on this clone: The clone's antigen remains unknown. No per-base quality is available; no much larger clone lies one base away.

This chain is built from TRBV30 and TRBJ1-5; 7 bases in the middle match TRBD1. The source material was PBMCs. The TCR was taken from a donor aged 10-29 years with latent tuberculosis or without tuberculosis infection. This receptor has the CDR3 CAWATRTGFSSNQPQHF. The bases are TGTGCCTGGGCCACACGGACAGGATTCTCTAGCAATCAGCCCCAGCATTTT.